This T cell receptor beta chain was recovered during a study of blood T cell repertoires in COVID-19. Study context: Donors in the United States, Italy and Spain gave samples during acute or convalescent COVID-19. Sample material is recorded as cDNA or gDNA derived from T cells, B-cell-depleted T cells, or PBMCs.

Those enrolled in Seattle joined during active infection and were followed longitudinally afterward. Trimming cost V 0 bases and J 4 bases, with 9 bases left between them. The germline V gene has CDR1 KGHSH and CDR2 LQKENI. The CDR3 is 14 residues long. Authors' analysis steps: Reference gene primer amplification yielded estimated nucleated cell counts. Using immunoSEQ multiplex PCR, the repertoire was profiled, and TCRdb retains in-frame clones only, with some absent. The V and J calls and the clone size are those of that table, but D and trimming were determined from the DNA. The repertoire holds 95,000 to 120,000 clones, with 85% as singletons.

The specimen was peripheral blood. The V and J genes are TRBV18 and TRBJ1-1; D may be TRBD1 (5 bases). The receptor was isolated from a woman in her sixties or seventies with COVID-19, enrolled during active disease. The chain's CDR3 is CASSPPQGGTEAFF. The CDR3 DNA follows: TGTGCCAGCTCACCACCCCAGGGCGGCACTGAAGCTTTCTTT.